This TCR beta chain emerged from a study of T cells in Graves' hyperthyroidism and ophthalmopathy. Amplification of TCR beta CDR3 regions used RNA as the template. With the HTBI primer set, the TCR CDR3 went through a first round of RT-PCR. Each CDR3 protein is one row after TCRdb ran MiXCR on the multiplex PCR reads. This table holds about 47,000 distinct CDR3 sequences, roughly 51% found once. Concerning this clonotype: One end of the junction does not line up with germline, which may come from a read error.

The CDR3 covers 15 residues. Germline V gene lookup returns CDR1 LNHDA and CDR2 SQIVND (reference sequence). The V and J genes are TRBV19 and TRBJ1-4; maybe TRBD1 (5 bases). Material for sequencing was peripheral blood or thyroid tissue (not recorded which). This receptor was identified in a man between 18 and 35 years old with Graves' hyperthyroidism. The CDR3 is CAGGSLGHRNEKLVF. CDR3 bases: TGTGCCGGTGGCTCACTCGGCCACAGGAATGAAAAACTGGTTTTT.